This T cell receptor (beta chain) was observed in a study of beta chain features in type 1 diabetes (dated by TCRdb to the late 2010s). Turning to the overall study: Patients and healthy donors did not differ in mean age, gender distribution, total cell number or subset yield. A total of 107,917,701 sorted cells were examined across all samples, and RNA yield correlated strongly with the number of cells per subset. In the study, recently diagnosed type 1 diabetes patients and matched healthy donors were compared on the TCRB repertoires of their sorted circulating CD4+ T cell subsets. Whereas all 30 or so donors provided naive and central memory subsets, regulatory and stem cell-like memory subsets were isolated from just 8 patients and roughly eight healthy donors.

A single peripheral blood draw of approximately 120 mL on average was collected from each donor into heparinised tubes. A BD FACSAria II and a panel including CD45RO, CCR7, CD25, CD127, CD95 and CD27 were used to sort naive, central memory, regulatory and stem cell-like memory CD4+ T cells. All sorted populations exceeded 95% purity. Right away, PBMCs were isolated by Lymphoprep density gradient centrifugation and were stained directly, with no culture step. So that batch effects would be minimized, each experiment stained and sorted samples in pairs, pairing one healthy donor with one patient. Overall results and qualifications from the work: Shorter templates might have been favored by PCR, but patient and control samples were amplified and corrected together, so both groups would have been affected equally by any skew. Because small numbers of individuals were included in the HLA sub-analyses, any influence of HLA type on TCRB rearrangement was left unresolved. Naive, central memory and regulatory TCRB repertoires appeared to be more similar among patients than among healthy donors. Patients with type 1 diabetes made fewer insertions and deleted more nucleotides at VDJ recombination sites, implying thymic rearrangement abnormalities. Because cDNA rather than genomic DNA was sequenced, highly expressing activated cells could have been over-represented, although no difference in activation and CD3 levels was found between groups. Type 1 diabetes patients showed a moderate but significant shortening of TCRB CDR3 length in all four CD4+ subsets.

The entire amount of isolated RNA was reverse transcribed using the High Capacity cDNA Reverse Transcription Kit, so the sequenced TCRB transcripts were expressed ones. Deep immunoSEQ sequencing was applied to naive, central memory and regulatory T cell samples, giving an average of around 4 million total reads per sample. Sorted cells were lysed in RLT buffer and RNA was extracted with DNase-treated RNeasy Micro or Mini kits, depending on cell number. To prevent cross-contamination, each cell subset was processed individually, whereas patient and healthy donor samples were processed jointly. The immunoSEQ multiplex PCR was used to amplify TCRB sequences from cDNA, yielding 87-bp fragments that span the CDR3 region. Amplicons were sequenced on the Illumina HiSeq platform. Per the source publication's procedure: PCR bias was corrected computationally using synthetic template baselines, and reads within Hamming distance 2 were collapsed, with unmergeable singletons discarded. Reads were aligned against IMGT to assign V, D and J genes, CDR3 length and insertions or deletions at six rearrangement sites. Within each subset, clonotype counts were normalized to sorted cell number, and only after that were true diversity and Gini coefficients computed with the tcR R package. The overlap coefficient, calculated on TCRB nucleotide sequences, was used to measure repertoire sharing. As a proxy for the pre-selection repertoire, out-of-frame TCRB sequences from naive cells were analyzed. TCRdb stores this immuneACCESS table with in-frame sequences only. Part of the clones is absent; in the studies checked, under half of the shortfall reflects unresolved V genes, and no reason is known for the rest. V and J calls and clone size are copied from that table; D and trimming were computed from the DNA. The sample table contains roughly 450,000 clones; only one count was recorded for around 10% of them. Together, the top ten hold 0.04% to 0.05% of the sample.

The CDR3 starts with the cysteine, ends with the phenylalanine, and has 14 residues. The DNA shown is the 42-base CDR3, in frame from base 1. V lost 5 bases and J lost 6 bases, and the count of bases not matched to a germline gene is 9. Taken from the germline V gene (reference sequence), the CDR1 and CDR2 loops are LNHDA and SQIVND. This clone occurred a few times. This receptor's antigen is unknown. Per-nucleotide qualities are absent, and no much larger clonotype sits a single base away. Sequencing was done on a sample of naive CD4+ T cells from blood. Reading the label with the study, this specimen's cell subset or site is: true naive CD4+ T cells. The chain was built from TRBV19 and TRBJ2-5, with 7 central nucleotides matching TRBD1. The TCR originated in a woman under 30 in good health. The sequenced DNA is TGTGCCAGTAGTGCCCGGGACAGCGGAAAGACCCAGTACTTC. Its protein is CASSARDSGKTQYF.